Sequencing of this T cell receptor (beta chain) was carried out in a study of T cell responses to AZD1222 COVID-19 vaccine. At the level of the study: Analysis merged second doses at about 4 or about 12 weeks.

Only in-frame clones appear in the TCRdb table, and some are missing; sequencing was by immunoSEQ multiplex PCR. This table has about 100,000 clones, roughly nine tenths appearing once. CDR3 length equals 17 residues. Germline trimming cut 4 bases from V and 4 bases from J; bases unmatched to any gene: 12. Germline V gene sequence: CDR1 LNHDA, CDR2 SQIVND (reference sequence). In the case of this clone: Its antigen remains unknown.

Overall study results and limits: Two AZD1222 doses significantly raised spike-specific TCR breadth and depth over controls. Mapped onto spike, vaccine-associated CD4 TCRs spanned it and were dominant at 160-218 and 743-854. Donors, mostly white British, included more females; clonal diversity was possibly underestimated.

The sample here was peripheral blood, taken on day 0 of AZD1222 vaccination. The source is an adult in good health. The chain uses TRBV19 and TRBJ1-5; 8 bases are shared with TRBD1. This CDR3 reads CASSRGTGQGGNQPQHF. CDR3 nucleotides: TGTGCCAGTAGTAGGGGAACCGGACAGGGAGGGAATCAGCCCCAGCATTTT.